The clone carrying this TCR beta chain was seen many times. As the template, RNA transcripts were used to amplify TCR beta CDR3 regions. Scientists carried out first-round RT-PCR using HTBI primers and then a second-round multiplex PCR. TCRdb called the multiplex PCR reads again in MiXCR, with one record for every CDR3 protein. This table holds about 480,000 distinct CDR3 sequences, 13% to 15% found once. This sample is part of a study of Graves' ophthalmopathy and Graves' hyperthyroidism. Trimming cost V 2 bases and J 7 bases, with 10 bases left between them. Per germline, CDR1 SGHRS and CDR2 YFSETQ. The CDR3 has 14 residues.

The receptor was isolated from a woman under 40 with Graves' ophthalmopathy. Sequencing input: blood. This chain uses TRBV5-1 with TRBJ1-6; D perhaps matches TRBD1 (5 bases). This chain's CDR3 is CASSLGTTNSPLHF. CDR3 sequence (DNA): TGCGCCAGCAGCTTAGGGACCACGAATTCACCCCTCCACTTT.